The 8 T cell receptor beta chains below all came from one sample that was sequenced in a study of cytomegalovirus exposure and HLA in healthy donors. PCR was performed using 60 Vbeta and 13 Jbeta primers. Repertoires were generated with immunoSEQ multiplex PCR, while TCRdb's copy carries only in-frame clones and drops some. The sample lists 95,000 to 100,000 clones, approximately 85% occurring once. Sequencing was carried out using PBMCs. The receptors derive from a man aged 25 to 45 in good health and CMV-seronegative.

As to this clone: An end of the junction differs from the germline gene, which may be a read error. The V call is TRBV30, the J call TRBJ1-2; D not certain. The germline CDR1 and CDR2 sequences are GTSNPN and SVGIG (reference sequence). This CDR3 contains 12 residues. Here the CDR3 reads CAWSRDKDGCTF. The CDR3 DNA reads as TGTGCCTGGAGCCGCGACAAGGATGGCTGCACCTTC.

This CDR3 is CASSLWPAGDTQYF. DNA of the CDR3: TGTGCCAGCAGCTTGTGGCCCGCAGGAGATACGCAGTATTTT. V and J are TRBV5-6 and TRBJ2-3, with unresolved D. CDR3 length: 14 amino acids. Trimming removed 1 base from V and 5 bases from J, with 11 bases in between. Germline-derived CDR1 and CDR2 are SGHDT and YYEEEE.

The V call is TRBV2, the J call TRBJ2-2, with TRBD1 matching over 7 bases. The CDR3 runs to 15 residues. Germline CDR1 SNHLY, CDR2 FYNNEI. J was trimmed by 2 bases and V by 6 bases; bases with no gene match: 6. CDR3 protein: CASSLQGLNTGELFF. CDR3 bases: TGTGCCAGCAGCCTACAGGGGTTAAACACCGGGGAGCTGTTTTTT.

The chain employs TRBV2 and TRBJ1-1; D perhaps matches TRBD1 (6 bases). Trimming cost V 7 bases and J 3 bases, with 15 bases left between them. Per germline, CDR1 SNHLY and CDR2 FYNNEI. The CDR3 totals 14 residues. The CDR3 loop reads CASTPRGYDTEAFF. The CDR3 nucleotides read TGTGCCAGCACCCCGAGGGGGTACGACACTGAAGCTTTCTTT.

The rearrangement uses TRBV27 and TRBJ2-7; D is possibly TRBD2 (6 bases). V was shortened by 3 bases and J by 7 bases, with 19 bases between the two germline ends. Per germline, CDR1 MNHEY and CDR2 SMNVEV (reference sequence). The CDR3 runs 15 residues. CDR3 region: CASSFGLAEAGEQYF. The CDR3 nucleotides are TGTGCCAGCAGTTTTGGGTTAGCGGAGGCGGGGGAGCAGTACTTC.

Regarding this clone: The junction shows a germline mismatch at one end, possibly a read error. This chain joins TRBV27 and TRBJ2-1; maybe TRBD2 (6 bases). The length of the CDR3 is 15 residues. Per the germline V gene, CDR1 is MNHEY and CDR2 is SMNVEV (reference sequence). The CDR3 spells CTSSSGTWGWNEQFF. CDR3 nucleotides: TGTACCAGCAGCTCCGGGACTTGGGGTTGGAATGAGCAGTTCTTC.

V is TRBV6-1 and J is TRBJ1-5; D not certain. Trimming removed 6 bases from V and 0 bases from J, with 6 bases in between. The CDR3 totals 13 residues. Germline V CDR1 and CDR2: MNHNS, SASEGT. CDR3 coding DNA: TGTGCCAGCAGCCCCTATAGCAATCAGCCCCAGCATTTT. The encoded protein is CASSPYSNQPQHF.

V is TRBV9 and J is TRBJ2-3, with 11 nucleotides matching TRBD2. Trimming took 4 bases from V and 6 from J; bases not matched to a gene: 7. Germline V gene sequence: CDR1 SGDLS, CDR2 YYNGEE. This CDR3 has 15 amino acids. CDR3 coding DNA: TGTGCCAGCAGCTATAGCGGGGGGGAGGCCGATACGCAGTATTTT. Encoded protein: CASSYSGGEADTQYF.